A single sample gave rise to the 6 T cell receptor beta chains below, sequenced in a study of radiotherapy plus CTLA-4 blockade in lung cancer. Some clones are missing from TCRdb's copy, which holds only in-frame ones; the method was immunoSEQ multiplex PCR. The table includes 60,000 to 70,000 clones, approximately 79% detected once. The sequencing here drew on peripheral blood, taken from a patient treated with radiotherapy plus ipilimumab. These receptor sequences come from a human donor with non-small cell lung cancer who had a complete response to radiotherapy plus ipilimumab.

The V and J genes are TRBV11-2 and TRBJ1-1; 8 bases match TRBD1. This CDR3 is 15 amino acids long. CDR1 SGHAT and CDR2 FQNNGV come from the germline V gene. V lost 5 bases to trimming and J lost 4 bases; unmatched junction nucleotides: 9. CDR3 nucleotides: TGTGCCAGCAGCCGCTCAGGGGGCATTGGCACTGAAGCTTTCTTT. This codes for CASSRSGGIGTEAFF.

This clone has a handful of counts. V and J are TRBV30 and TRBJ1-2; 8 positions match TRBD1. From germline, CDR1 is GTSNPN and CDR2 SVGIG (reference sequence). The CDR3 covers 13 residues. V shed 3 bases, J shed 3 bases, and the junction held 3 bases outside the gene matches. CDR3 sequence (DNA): TGTGCCTGGAGGCCGGACAGGGACTATGGCTACACCTTC. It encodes CAWRPDRDYGYTF.

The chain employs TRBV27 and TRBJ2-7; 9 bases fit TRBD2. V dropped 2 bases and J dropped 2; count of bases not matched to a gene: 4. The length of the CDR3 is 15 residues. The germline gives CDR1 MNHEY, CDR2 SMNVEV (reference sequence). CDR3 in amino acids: CASSLLAGLPYEQYV. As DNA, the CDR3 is TGTGCCAGCAGTTTACTAGCGGGGTTGCCCTACGAGCAGTACGTC.

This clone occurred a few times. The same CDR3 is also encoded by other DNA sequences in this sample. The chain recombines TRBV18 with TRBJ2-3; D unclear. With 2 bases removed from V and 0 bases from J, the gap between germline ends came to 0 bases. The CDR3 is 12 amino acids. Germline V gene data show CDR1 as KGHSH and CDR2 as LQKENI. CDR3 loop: CASSPSTDTQYF. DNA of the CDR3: TGTGCCAGCTCACCAAGCACAGATACGCAGTATTTT. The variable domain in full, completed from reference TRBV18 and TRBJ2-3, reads NAGVMQNPRHLVRRRGQEARLRCSPMKGHSHVYWYRQLPEEGLKFMVYLQKENIIDESGMPKERFSAEFPKEGPSILRIQQVVRGDSAAYFCASSPSTDTQYFGPGTRLTVL.

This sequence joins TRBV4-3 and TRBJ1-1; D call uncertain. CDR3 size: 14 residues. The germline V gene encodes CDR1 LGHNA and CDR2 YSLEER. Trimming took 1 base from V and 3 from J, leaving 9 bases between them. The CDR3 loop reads CASSQGTGYTEAFF. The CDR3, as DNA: TGCGCCAGCAGCCAAGGGACTGGTTACACTGAAGCTTTCTTT.

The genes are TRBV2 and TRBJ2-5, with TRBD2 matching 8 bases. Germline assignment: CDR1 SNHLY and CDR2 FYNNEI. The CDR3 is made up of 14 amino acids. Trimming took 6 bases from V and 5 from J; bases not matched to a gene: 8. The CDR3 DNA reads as TGTGCCAGCAGGGCTCGGGAGGGAGTGGAGACCCAGTACTTC. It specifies CASRAREGVETQYF.